This T cell receptor (beta chain) is from a study of blood T cell repertoires in COVID-19. Libraries were prepared by immunoSEQ multiplex PCR; TCRdb keeps only in-frame clonotypes and omits some of them. The table shows a few hundred thousand clones, with about 80% occurring only once. This CDR3 has 16 amino acids. Germline lookup yields CDR1 LGHDT and CDR2 YNNKEL (reference sequence). V lost 4 bases to trimming and J lost 14 bases, with 24 bases between them. The sample was PBMCs or T cells enriched from blood (not recorded which). This TCR came from a man aged 45 to 65 who had recovered from COVID-19. The chain joins TRBV3-1 (or the pseudogene TRBV3-2) to TRBJ1-6, with a tentative D call TRBD1 (5 bases). The CDR3 is CASSLGGGGPRGSLHF. CDR3 DNA sequence: TGTGCCAGCAGCCTCGGGGGGGGAGGGCCCCGGGGATCCCTCCACTTT.